This T cell receptor (beta chain) was identified during a study of blood T cell repertoires in COVID-19. Method: immunoSEQ multiplex PCR; TCRdb's copy keeps in-frame clones and lacks some. This sample has approximately 250,000 clones; approximately 82% occur once, and the top ten carry about 2%. The CDR3 is 12 residues long. Germline V gives CDR1 MNHEY, CDR2 SVGAGI. J lost 2 bases, V lost 11 bases, and 5 bases had no gene match. This clonotype originated in a man aged 40-49 years who had recovered from COVID-19. J is TRBJ1-2 and V is TRBV6-5, with TRBD1 matching 7 bases. The material sequenced was peripheral blood. Written as DNA, the CDR3 is TGTGCCGTCCGGGACAGCAACTATGGCTACACCTTC. Translation gives CAVRDSNYGYTF.